At least ten counts were recorded for the clone carrying this T cell receptor beta chain. Antigen: not known. The CDR3 goes on 3 residues after the read ends, and that part is filled in from the germline J gene. This record belongs to a study of T cell clonality in common variable immunodeficiency. Findings of the study overall: Patient heterogeneity in the CVID cohort limited correlations between repertoire features and clinical complications.

The assay was immunoSEQ multiplex PCR, and TCRdb's table has in-frame clones only and misses some. This repertoire holds about 52,000 clones, and none appear only once. CDR3 length equals 19 residues. Germline V CDR1 and CDR2: LGHNA, YNFKEQ. After removal of 4 bases from V and 3 bases from J, the junction contained 15 bases not matched to a gene. This clonotype was obtained from a person aged 18 to 70 in good health. The chain recombines TRBV4-2 with TRBJ2-3; TRBD2 aligns across 11 bases. The sequencing input was peripheral blood mononuclear cells. CDR3 DNA (partial): TGTGCCAGCAGCCCTACTTTGGCCTCTTTAGCGGGAGGGACAGATACG. As protein: CASSPTLASLAGGTDT. The entire CDR3 is CASSPTLASLAGGTDTQYF.